This T cell receptor (beta chain) came from a study of blood T cells in healthy people across ages (dated by TCRdb to 2015 to 2017). At the level of the whole study: In model experiments, template switching captured roughly one uniquely barcoded TCR beta cDNA molecule for every two T cells. The study measured age-related changes in TCR beta repertoire diversity using deep sequencing normalized with unique cDNA molecular identifiers. The donors were split into four age groups: young (average approximately 16 years), middle-aged (39), aged (roughly 65) and long-lived (under 85). Two additional independent replicas of 1 million unique cDNA reads from the same blood draw were analyzed for two donors (one aged 18 to 30 and one aged 80 or older). Findings and caveats that apply to the study as a whole: There was a strong correlation between observed TCR beta diversity and the percentage of naive T cells measured by flow cytometry. As age increased, observed TCR beta diversity per million T cells dropped in a roughly linear way, and a significant reduction was already evident by age roughly 40. Because donor CMV infection status was unknown, age-related changes in expanded clonotypes were potentially confounded. Conclusive comparison of naive and antigen-experienced compartments was prevented by the profiling of bulk unsorted PBMCs. Estimates of total diversity from one million sequenced T cells were regarded as lower bounds and underestimates. Compared with the aged group, more naive CD4+ T cells, fewer expanded clones and increased TCR diversity were shown by the long-lived group, suggesting age selection.

The roughly 39 donors, aged about 6 to 100 years, were systemically healthy Caucasian individuals from Russia. Each donor gave approximately 9.3 milliliters of peripheral blood, collected into EDTA-treated Vacutainer tubes. Ficoll-Paque density-gradient centrifugation was used to isolate PBMCs, with at least 6.5 million per sample. Trizol reagent was used to extract total RNA from the PBMCs, yielding at least 5.5 micrograms per sample. The percentages of naive CD45RAhigh/CD27high T cells were determined by flow cytometry on a PBMC aliquot from every donor. Worth noting for this clonotype: The antigen this receptor binds is unknown. Within one base of it there is no much larger clone, and no base qualities were kept.

Receptor amplification or capture employed 5' RACE. For sequencing, an Illumina HiSeq 2500 was employed. A second PCR of about 6 to 11 cycles was run with a J-beta primer mix and a sample-barcoded 5' primer. A unique molecular identifier was introduced onto each TCR beta cDNA molecule by a template-switch 5' adaptor carrying 12 random nucleotides. Each sample yielded at least 3 million CDR3-containing paired-end reads. First-strand cDNA was synthesized from all RNA with the Mint cDNA synthesis kit, primed by a TRBC-specific oligonucleotide. Following uracil-DNA glycosylase treatment, all cDNA underwent a first 18-cycle PCR with the universal primers M1SS and BC2_uni_R. Per the original workflow: Each sample was normalized by randomly selecting 1 million high-quality reads, each carrying a distinct molecular identifier. Reads with shared molecular identifiers were discarded instead of being binned into consensus sequences. MiTCR, run with a Q25 quality threshold and the strictest error-elimination algorithm, handled CDR3 identification, clonotype clustering and error correction. Lower-bound total TCR beta diversity was estimated with a nonparametric unseen species model using Euler transformation. The public reads were reprocessed in TCRdb via fastp at Q25 and MiXCR, keeping in-frame beta chains. Here each entry gathers all rows of one CDR3 protein and keeps the most common genes and DNA. TCRdb, not the original authors, processed these V and J calls. Counted in this sample were roughly 1,100,000 distinct CDR3 sequences; around 25% of them appeared once. The ten largest clonotypes hold less than 0.75% of the sample.

These data are also associated with another study on T cells of mothers and their children. As the second paper documents: Nine systemically healthy Caucasian individuals, comprising three mothers and their six children, were included as donors. cDNA synthesis consumed the entire amount of extracted RNA, loaded at 1.5 ug RNA in each 15 ul reaction. In the second PCR, the M1S primer introduced both the sample barcodes and 2-4 random nucleotides. Over 10 million TCR beta CDR3 reads came from each mother, compared with approximately 3.1 million reads from each child. Thymic selection similarly shapes TCR recombination output in related and unrelated pairs, with minor effect from inherited differences. Normalized repertoire overlap in related mother-child pairs was always slightly higher than in unrelated mother-child pairs, but the difference was never significant. Persistent microchimeric T cell clones were not detected, at a sensitivity of around 100 clones per million clonotypes. In the study, deep NGS was used to compare the TCR beta repertoires of mothers and children, and features distinguishing related mother-child pairs from unrelated individuals were sought. Mothers averaged roughly 40 +/- 4 years of age and children averaged about 10 +/- 4 years. After adapter ligation was performed with NEBNext reagents, the libraries were sequenced on an Illumina HiSeq 2000 with 100+100 nt paired-end reads. Mother and child libraries were prepared a month apart and sequenced in separate runs to prevent cross-contamination. For each donor, between roughly 450,000 and 2,100,000 distinct TCR beta clonotypes were identified. Naive TCR beta clonotypes were estimated from low-frequency clonotypes matched to each donor's FACS-determined naive share, without sorting.

Sequenced sample: blood. This TCR came from a girl under 10 years old in good health.

The nucleotide sequence is TGCAGTGCTAGAATCCCGGGACATTTGGCGAATGAGCAGTTCTTC. It specifies CSARIPGHLANEQFF. This chain joins TRBV20-1 to TRBJ2-5, and TRBD1 may be the D gene, going by 6 matching bases. The end of the DNA is better explained by TRBJ2-1, so the J call may be wrong. The CDR3 sequence holds 15 residues, the cysteine and phenylalanine included. The DNA shown is the 45-base CDR3, in frame from base 1. Sequences DFQATT (CDR1) and SNEGSKA (CDR2) are obtained from the germline V gene (reference sequence).